This T cell receptor (beta chain) was sequenced during a study of neurological immune-mediated disorders. Individuals who volunteered at a blood bank located in Maryland, USA, made up the group of healthy controls. There were about 920,000 CD4+ or CD8+ T cells used in the sorted libraries. Synthesis of cDNA was performed by 5'RACE using 10-nucleotide random UMIs. TCRdb independently ran MiXCR on the 5' RACE reads; one entry per CDR3 protein. Seen here are some 30,000 distinct CDR3 sequences, under 6% observed once, and the top ten hold more than 2%. As concerns this clonotype: What it recognizes is unknown.

Study-level results: In HTLV-1-associated myelopathy, TCR clonal expansion was greatest, and in multiple sclerosis it was least, below healthy controls.

The CDR3 is made up of 16 amino acids. The ends lost 1 base at V and 2 bases at J; junction bases unmatched: 5. Germline V CDR1 and CDR2: MGHRA, YSYEKL. The rearrangement links TRBV4-1 to TRBJ2-7, with TRBD2 matching 10 bases. The origin of this receptor is a woman between 50 and 59 years old in good health. Input material: CD4+ T cells from blood. CDR3 region: CASSQVPSGSAYEQYF. The CDR3 DNA is TGCGCCAGCAGCCAAGTACCTAGCGGGAGCGCCTACGAGCAGTACTTC.